Described below is a single T cell receptor (beta chain) sequence and its context. This entry belongs to a study of PD-L1 blockade in urothelial cancer. Overall study: Before enrollment, 0 to 3 chemotherapy regimens had been given to patients.

The time point: pretreatment peripheral blood. Peripheral blood mononuclear cells were collected from every patient before and during treatment, yielding between 1 and 8 samples per patient. This CDR3 is built from 13 residues. Trimming left V 1 base short and J 4 bases short, with 8 bases between. The germline gives CDR1 SGHRS, CDR2 YFSETQ. TCRdb keeps only in-frame clones here, not all; method: immunoSEQ multiplex PCR. The table lists about 50,000 clones, 79% of them singletons. The source is a man in his 70s with urothelial cancer. This specimen was PBMCs, taken around atezolizumab (anti-PD-L1) treatment. The chain recombines TRBV5-1 with TRBJ1-1, with a tentative D call TRBD1 (6 bases). The CDR3 is CASSLPGATEAFF. The CDR3 DNA follows: TGCGCCAGCAGCTTGCCAGGGGCCACTGAAGCTTTCTTT.